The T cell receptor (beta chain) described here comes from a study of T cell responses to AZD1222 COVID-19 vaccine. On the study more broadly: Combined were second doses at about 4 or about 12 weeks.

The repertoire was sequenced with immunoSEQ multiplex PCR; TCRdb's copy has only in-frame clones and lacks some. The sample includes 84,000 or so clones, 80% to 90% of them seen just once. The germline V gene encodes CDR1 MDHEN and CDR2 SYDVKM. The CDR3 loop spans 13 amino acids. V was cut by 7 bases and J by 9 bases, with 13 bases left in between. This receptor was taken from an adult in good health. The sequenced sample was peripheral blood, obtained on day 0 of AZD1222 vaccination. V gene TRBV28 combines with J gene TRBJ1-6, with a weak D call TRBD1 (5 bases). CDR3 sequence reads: CASIKRQGSPLHF. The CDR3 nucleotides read TGTGCCAGCATTAAACGCCAGGGTTCACCCCTCCACTTT.